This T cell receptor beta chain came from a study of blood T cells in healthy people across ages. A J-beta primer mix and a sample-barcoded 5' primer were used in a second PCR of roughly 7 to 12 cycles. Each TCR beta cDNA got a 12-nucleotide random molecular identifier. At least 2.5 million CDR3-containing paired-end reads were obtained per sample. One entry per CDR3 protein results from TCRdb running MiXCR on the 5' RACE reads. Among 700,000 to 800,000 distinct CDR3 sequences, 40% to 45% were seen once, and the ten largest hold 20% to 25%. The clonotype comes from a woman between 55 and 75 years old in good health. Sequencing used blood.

The CDR3 region is CASSEGTGWRGYTF. The CDR3 bases are TGTGCCAGCAGCGAGGGGACAGGGTGGCGAGGCTACACCTTC. This chain uses TRBV9 with TRBJ1-2; 9 bases are shared with TRBD1. V shed 3 bases and J 8 bases; nucleotides not matched to a gene: 8. Germline CDR1 reads SGDLS; CDR2 reads YYNGEE. The CDR3 runs to 14 residues.